This entry is about one TCR beta chain. The record originates from a study of blood T cells in healthy people across ages. The V and J ends lost 3 bases and 4 bases, in that order; junction bases with no gene match: 5. This CDR3 contains 15 residues. CDR1 is LGHNT and CDR2 is FRNRAP in the germline V gene. With each sample, at least 5 micrograms of total RNA were extracted. Using a J-beta primer mix together with a sample-barcoded 5' primer, a second PCR was run for roughly 6 to 11 cycles. TCRdb reprocessed the 5' RACE reads with MiXCR, giving one entry per CDR3 protein. The repertoire holds just under 550,000 distinct CDR3 sequences, 20% to 30% seen once, with around 10% in the top ten. This sample was also put to use in a study of T cells of mothers and their children. That publication notes: Every mother supplied over 8 million TCR beta CDR3 reads and every child some 3 million.

Sequenced sample: blood. This rearrangement joins TRBV12-5 to TRBJ2-1; 8 bases match TRBD2. The sequence was collected from a boy between 10 and 17 years old in good health. In DNA form, the CDR3 reads TGTGCTAGTGGTTTTGCAGCGGGAGAGTACAATGAGCAGTTCTTC. Translation: CASGFAAGEYNEQFF.